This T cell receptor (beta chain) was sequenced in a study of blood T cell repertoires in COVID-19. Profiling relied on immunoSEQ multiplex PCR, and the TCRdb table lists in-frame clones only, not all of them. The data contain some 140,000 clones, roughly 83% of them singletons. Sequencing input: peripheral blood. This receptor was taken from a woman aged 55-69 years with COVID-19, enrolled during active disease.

In DNA, the CDR3 is TGTGCCAGCAGCCAAGAAAGACTAAAGGGGACCCAGTACTTC. Translated: CASSQERLKGTQYF. This chain links TRBV3-1 (or the pseudogene TRBV3-2) with TRBJ2-5, with D maybe TRBD2 (5 bases). This CDR3 region has 14 residues. V lost 0 bases to trimming and J lost 7 bases, with 12 bases between them. Germline-derived CDR1 and CDR2 are LGHDT and YNNKEL (reference sequence).